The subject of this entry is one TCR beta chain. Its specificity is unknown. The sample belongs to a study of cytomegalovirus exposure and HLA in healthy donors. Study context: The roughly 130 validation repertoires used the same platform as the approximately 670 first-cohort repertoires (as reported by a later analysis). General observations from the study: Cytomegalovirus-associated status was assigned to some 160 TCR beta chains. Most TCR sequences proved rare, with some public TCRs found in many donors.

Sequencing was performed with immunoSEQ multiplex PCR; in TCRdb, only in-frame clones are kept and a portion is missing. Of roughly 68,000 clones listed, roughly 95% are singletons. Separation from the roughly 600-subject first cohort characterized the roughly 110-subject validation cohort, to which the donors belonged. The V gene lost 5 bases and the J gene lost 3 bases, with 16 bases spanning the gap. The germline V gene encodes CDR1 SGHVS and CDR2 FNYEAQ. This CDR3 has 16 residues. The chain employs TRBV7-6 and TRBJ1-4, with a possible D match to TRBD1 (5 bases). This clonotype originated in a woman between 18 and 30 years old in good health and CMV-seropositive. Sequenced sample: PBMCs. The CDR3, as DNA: TGTGCCAGCAGCATTCGAGGCCAGGGCCCTAATGAAAAACTGTTTTTT. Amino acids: CASSIRGQGPNEKLFF.